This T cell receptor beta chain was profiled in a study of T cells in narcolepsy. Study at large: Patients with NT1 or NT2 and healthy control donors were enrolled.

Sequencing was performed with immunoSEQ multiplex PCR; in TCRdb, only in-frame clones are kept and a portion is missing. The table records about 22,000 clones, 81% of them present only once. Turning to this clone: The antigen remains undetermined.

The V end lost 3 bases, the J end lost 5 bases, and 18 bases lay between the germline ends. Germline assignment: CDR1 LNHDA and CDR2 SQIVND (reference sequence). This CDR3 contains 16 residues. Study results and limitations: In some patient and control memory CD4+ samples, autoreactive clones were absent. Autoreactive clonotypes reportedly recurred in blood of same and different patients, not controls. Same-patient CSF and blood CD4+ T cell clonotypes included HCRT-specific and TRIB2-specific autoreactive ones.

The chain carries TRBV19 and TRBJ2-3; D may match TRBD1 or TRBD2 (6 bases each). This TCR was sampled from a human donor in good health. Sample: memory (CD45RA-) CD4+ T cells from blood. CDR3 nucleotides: TGTGCCAGTAGTATCACGGGGGCTGGTGTAATAGATACGCAGTATTTT. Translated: CASSITGAGVIDTQYF.